This is a list of T cell receptor beta chains from one sample in a study of T cell responses to AZD1222 COVID-19 vaccine. Assay used: immunoSEQ multiplex PCR; TCRdb lists only in-frame clones, some missing. The sample carries approximately 160,000 clones, around 94% recorded once. The sample here was peripheral blood, taken 28 days after the second AZD1222 dose. The source of these receptors is an adult who received the AZD1222 COVID-19 vaccine. The CDR3 runs from the conserved cysteine through the conserved F or W. A D gene is named only where the DNA matches it firmly. Part of the rows lack a size; the others show once, few, many or a class for expanded clones.

CASSLTSGWYNEQFF,TGTGCCAGCAGCCTGACTAGCGGGTGGTACAATGAGCAGTTCTTC,TRBV5-6,TRBD2,-,TRBJ2-1
CASSVGTSAPNEQFF,TGTGCCAGCAGCGTAGGGACTAGCGCCCCCAATGAGCAGTTCTTC,TRBV9,TRBD2,-,TRBJ2-1
CASSNGQTGANVLTF,TGTGCCAGTAGTAACGGGCAGACTGGGGCCAACGTCCTGACTTTC,TRBV19,-,-,TRBJ2-6
CALGQGSEKLFF,TGTGCCCTTGGGCAGGGGTCTGAAAAACTGTTTTTT,TRBV30,-,-,TRBJ1-4
CASSLGQWSSYNEQFF,TGCGCCAGCAGCTTGGGTCAGTGGAGCTCCTACAATGAGCAGTTCTTC,TRBV5-1,-,once,TRBJ2-1
CASSSPSQLANYGYTF,TGTGCCAGCAGTTCCCCCTCACAGCTAGCTAACTATGGCTACACCTTC,TRBV6-6,-,-,TRBJ1-2
CASCRVAGGVEDEQFF,TGTGCCAGCTGCCGAGTAGCGGGAGGGGTCGAGGATGAGCAGTTCTTC,TRBV16,TRBD2,-,TRBJ2-1
CASSLVMNTEAFF,TGTGCCAGCAGCTTGGTAATGAACACTGAAGCTTTCTTT,TRBV5-5,-,-,TRBJ1-1
CASSPGGWGTEAFF,TGTGCCAGCTCACCAGGGGGCTGGGGCACTGAAGCTTTCTTT,TRBV18,-,-,TRBJ1-1
CASSPRGPPSGELFF,TGTGCCAGCTCACCACGGGGACCCCCATCCGGGGAGCTGTTTTTT,TRBV18,-,-,TRBJ2-2
CASSVEGDPTVYNSPLHF,TGTGCCAGCAGCGTAGAGGGGGACCCTACCGTCTATAATTCACCCCTCCACTTT,TRBV9,-,-,TRBJ1-6
CAWSERENYGYTF,TGTGCCTGGAGTGAGAGGGAAAACTATGGCTACACCTTC,TRBV30,-,-,TRBJ1-2
CAWSVPGSGGYNEQFF,TGTGCCTGGAGTGTACCGGGAAGCGGGGGATACAATGAGCAGTTCTTC,TRBV30,TRBD2,once,TRBJ2-1
CASSGVTSGGDTQYF,TGTGCCAGCAGTGGGGTTACCTCGGGGGGCGATACGCAGTATTTT,TRBV28,-,-,TRBJ2-3
CASSFRERGNYGYTF,TGTGCCAGCAGTTTCCGGGAGAGGGGCAACTATGGCTACACCTTC,TRBV6-5,-,-,TRBJ1-2
CASSYSNRGEGVNTEAFF,TGTGCCAGCAGTTACTCGAACAGGGGAGAGGGAGTTAACACTGAAGCTTTCTTT,TRBV6-2/TRBV6-3,TRBD1,-,TRBJ1-1
CASSAPGLGHGELFF,TGTGCCAGCAGTGCCCCGGGACTAGGTCACGGGGAGCTGTTTTTT,TRBV2,TRBD2,-,TRBJ2-2
CAWRDWRRHTEAFF,TGTGCCTGGAGGGATTGGAGGAGGCACACTGAAGCTTTCTTT,TRBV30,-,-,TRBJ1-1
CASSVAGRVDSPLHF,TGTGCCAGCAGTGTGGCGGGCAGGGTGGATTCACCCCTCCACTTT,TRBV25-1,-,-,TRBJ1-6
CSVRTHEHYTGELFF,TGCAGCGTAAGGACCCACGAACATTACACCGGGGAGCTGTTTTTT,TRBV29-1,-,-,TRBJ2-2
CASSLTEGYEQYF,TGTGCCAGCAGCCTCACGGAGGGGTACGAGCAGTACTTC,TRBV7-2,-,-,TRBJ2-7
CASSQVLTSGTGETQYF,TGCGCCAGCAGCCAAGTCTTGACTAGCGGGACGGGAGAGACCCAGTACTTC,TRBV4-1,TRBD2,-,TRBJ2-5
CASSFRIDQTGMVGGYTF,TGTGCCAGCAGCTTTCGAATCGACCAGACAGGGATGGTGGGAGGCTACACCTTC,TRBV7-9,TRBD1,-,TRBJ1-2
CASSLRGGIDQPQHF,TGTGCCAGCAGCCTCAGGGGCGGCATCGATCAGCCCCAGCATTTT,TRBV21-1,-,-,TRBJ1-5
CASSFWRSSYNEQFF,-,TRBV27,-,-,TRBJ2-1
CSVAMGLAYFTDTQYF,TGCAGCGTCGCGATGGGACTAGCCTATTTCACAGATACGCAGTATTTT,TRBV29-1,TRBD2,once,TRBJ2-3
CASSVAGWVGMNTEAFF,TGTGCCAGCAGCGTAGCTGGTTGGGTCGGAATGAACACTGAAGCTTTCTTT,TRBV9,-,-,TRBJ1-1
CASSSRVNTEAFF,TGTGCCAGCAGCTCCAGGGTGAACACTGAAGCTTTCTTT,TRBV6-6,-,-,TRBJ1-1
CATKPGQGGGKLFF,TGTGCCACAAAACCGGGACAGGGAGGAGGAAAACTGTTTTTT,TRBV27,TRBD1,-,TRBJ1-4
CSVSQGESSYNEQFF,TGCAGCGTATCACAGGGGGAGAGCTCCTACAATGAGCAGTTCTTC,TRBV29-1,TRBD1,-,TRBJ2-1
CASSGPGGRGETQYF,TGTGCCAGCAGTGGACCGGGGGGAAGGGGGGAGACCCAGTACTTC,TRBV2,-,-,TRBJ2-5
CASGRGGSYNEQFF,TGTGCCAGCGGTCGGGGGGGCTCCTACAATGAGCAGTTCTTC,TRBV11-2,TRBD2,-,TRBJ2-1
CASTVGTGGEAFF,TGTGCCAGCACCGTAGGGACAGGGGGTGAAGCTTTCTTT,TRBV9,TRBD1,-,TRBJ1-1
CASRGAGVAYYGYTF,TGTGCCAGCAGGGGGGCGGGGGTCGCATACTATGGCTACACCTTC,TRBV27,-,-,TRBJ1-2
CASSLVAGPGRTDTQYF,TGCGCCAGCAGCTTGGTGGCAGGGCCTGGTAGAACAGATACGCAGTATTTT,TRBV5-1,-,-,TRBJ2-3
CASSSLGSETQYF,TGTGCCAGCAGCTCTCTTGGGTCGGAGACCCAGTACTTC,TRBV11-2,-,-,TRBJ2-5
CASSLAGTSGETQYF,TGTGCCAGCAGCTTAGCAGGGACTAGTGGAGAGACCCAGTACTTC,TRBV7-9,TRBD2,-,TRBJ2-5
CASSQQRSGANVLTF,TGTGCCAGCTCGCAACAAAGGTCCGGGGCCAACGTCCTGACTTTC,TRBV18,-,-,TRBJ2-6
CASSYALSHEQYF,TGTGCCAGCAGTTACGCCCTTTCCCACGAGCAGTACTTC,TRBV11-2,-,-,TRBJ2-7
CASSPGVYPPPEQYF,TGTGCCAGCAGCCCAGGCGTCTACCCACCCCCCGAGCAGTACTTC,TRBV9,-,-,TRBJ2-7
CASSVSDRATEAFF,TGTGCCAGCAGCGTCTCTGACAGGGCCACTGAAGCTTTCTTT,TRBV11-1,TRBD1,-,TRBJ1-1
CASSLVSGPTDTQYF,TGTGCCAGCAGCTTAGTTAGCGGCCCCACAGATACGCAGTATTTT,TRBV11-2,-,-,TRBJ2-3
CAWQDQAHTEAFF,TGTGCCTGGCAGGATCAGGCGCACACTGAAGCTTTCTTT,TRBV30,-,-,TRBJ1-1
CASTGTEQETQYF,TGTGCCAGCACCGGGACAGAACAAGAGACCCAGTACTTC,TRBV2,TRBD1,-,TRBJ2-5
CASSHSRPGQGAYEQYF,TGTGCCAGTAGTCATTCCCGACCGGGACAGGGGGCCTACGAGCAGTACTTC,TRBV19,TRBD1,-,TRBJ2-7
CASSLKGTNTEAFF,TGCGCCAGCAGCCTCAAGGGTACGAACACTGAAGCTTTCTTT,TRBV5-1,-,-,TRBJ1-1